These T cell receptor beta chains were read from a single sample in a study of beta chain features in type 1 diabetes. Measured with immunoSEQ multiplex PCR; TCRdb has only the in-frame clones, and not every one. The sample shows about 230,000 clones, about 10% of them seen only once. The material sequenced was naive CD4+ T cells from blood. Receptors originate from a woman between 18 and 30 years old in good health. The CDR3 runs from the conserved cysteine through the conserved F or W. A D gene is named only where the DNA matches it firmly. A clone size is listed for some rows: how often the clone was seen (once, few, many), or a class if it is expanded.

cdr3_length	clone_size	d_call	j_call	v_call	cdr3_nt	cdr3_aa
13	NA	TRBD1	TRBJ2-7	TRBV2	TGTGCCAGCATGGGACAGGGGGCTGACGAGCAGTACTTC	CASMGQGADEQYF
17	few	TRBD1	TRBJ1-6	TRBV5-4	TGTGCCAGCAGCTTGGATATAAACAGGGGGGGCAATTCACCCCTCCACTTT	CASSLDINRGGNSPLHF
15	few	TRBD2	TRBJ2-1	TRBV6-6	TGTGCCAGCTCTTCCTCTAGCGGGAGGAGGAATGAGCAGTTCTTC	CASSSSSGRRNEQFF
11	few	NA	TRBJ1-2	TRBV5-1	TGCGCCAGCAGCGAACAGGGCGTCTACACCTTC	CASSEQGVYTF
16	NA	TRBD1	TRBJ1-5	TRBV30	TGTGCCTGGAGTGTAAGGGGGCTCGGGTCCAATCAGCCCCAGCATTTT	CAWSVRGLGSNQPQHF
14	NA	NA	TRBJ1-2	TRBV4-2	TGTGCCAGCAGCCAAGATAAGGGAGTCGGGGGCTACACCTTC	CASSQDKGVGGYTF
13	NA	TRBD1	TRBJ1-1	TRBV9	TGTGCCAGCAGCCGGGACAGGAACACTGAAGCTTTCTTT	CASSRDRNTEAFF
10	few	NA	TRBJ1-4	TRBV20-1	TGCAGTGCTAGAGCGGAAAAACTGTTTTTT	CSARAEKLFF
13	NA	NA	TRBJ2-2	TRBV11-2	TGTGCCAGCAGCCAGGACGGGGTCGGGGAGCTGTTTTTT	CASSQDGVGELFF
14	few	TRBD2	TRBJ2-1	TRBV5-4	TGTGCCAGCAGCTTAGTAGCGGGGGACAATGAGCAGTTCTTC	CASSLVAGDNEQFF
15	few	NA	TRBJ2-1	TRBV15	TGTGCCACCAGCAACGCCCTGAGCTCCTACAATGAGCAGTTCTTC	CATSNALSSYNEQFF
15	NA	TRBD1	TRBJ2-5	TRBV19	TGTGCCAGTAGAGCAGGGACAGGGTTCCTGGAGACCCAGTACTTC	CASRAGTGFLETQYF
14	NA	NA	TRBJ1-1	TRBV14	TGTGCCAGCAGCCAAGACGCGGGGATCGCTGAAGCTTTCTTT	CASSQDAGIAEAFF
14	few	TRBD1	TRBJ2-7	TRBV18	TGTGCCAGCTCAGACAGGGTTAAAGGGTACGAGCAGTACTTC	CASSDRVKGYEQYF
14	NA	NA	TRBJ2-3	TRBV9	TGTGCCAGCAGCGTAGACCCACAAGCAGATACGCAGTATTTT	CASSVDPQADTQYF
14	few	NA	TRBJ1-1	TRBV19	TGTGCCAGTAGCGACAGGTTTCCGAACACTGAAGCTTTCTTT	CASSDRFPNTEAFF
16	NA	TRBD1	TRBJ1-2	TRBV6-1	TGTGCCAGCAGGGAAACAACAGGGGTTGGCAGCTATGGCTACACCTTC	CASRETTGVGSYGYTF
14	few	NA	TRBJ2-1	TRBV6-1	TGTGCCAGCAGTGAAAGACTAGTAAACAATGAGCAGTTCTTC	CASSERLVNNEQFF
15	NA	NA	TRBJ1-1	TRBV29-1	TGCAGCGTTGGTGGCAGGGGACGAAGGAACACTGAAGCTTTCTTT	CSVGGRGRRNTEAFF
12	NA	NA	TRBJ2-1	TRBV13	TGTGCCAGCAGCCCCCTTTCCAATGAGCAGTTCTTC	CASSPLSNEQFF
14	NA	TRBD1	TRBJ1-5	TRBV11-2	TGTGCCAGCAGCCTGGGACAGTCCAATCAGCCCCAGCATTTT	CASSLGQSNQPQHF
16	NA	TRBD2	TRBJ2-1	TRBV5-1	TGCGCCAGCAGCTTGGCTGCGGGGGGGGGATACAATGAGCAGTTCTTC	CASSLAAGGGYNEQFF
12	NA	NA	TRBJ2-1	TRBV5-4	TGTGCCAGCAGTTCGGACTACCTTGGGGAGTTCTTC	CASSSDYLGEFF
16	few	TRBD2	TRBJ2-1	TRBV7-2	TGTGCCAGCAAAAGTAGCGGGGGGCCCTCCTACAATGAGCAGTTCTTC	CASKSSGGPSYNEQFF
11	NA	TRBD2	TRBJ2-5	TRBV5-6	TGTGCCAGCAGGGGGGGGTGGACCCAGTACTTC	CASRGGWTQYF
15	few	NA	TRBJ2-4	TRBV2	TGTGCCAGCAGTTTCTACCCGGGCAGGGAAAACATTCAGTACTTC	CASSFYPGRENIQYF
15	NA	NA	TRBJ1-6	TRBV27	TGTGCCAGCAGGAGCGGGACACTGTATAATTCACCCCTCCACTTT	CASRSGTLYNSPLHF
12	few	NA	TRBJ1-1	TRBV12-5	TGTGCTAGTGGGGAGGTGAACACTGAAGCTTTCTTT	CASGEVNTEAFF
13	few	TRBD1	TRBJ2-5	TRBV14	TGTGCCAGCAGCGAGGGACAGGCCCAGACCCAGTACTTC	CASSEGQAQTQYF
14	NA	NA	TRBJ2-5	TRBV9	TGTGCCAGCAGCGTAACCGGGAATCAAGAGACCCAGTACTTC	CASSVTGNQETQYF
16	NA	TRBD1	TRBJ2-7	TRBV28	TGTGCCAGCAGCACTACTGGACAGGGGGACCCCTACGAGCAGTACTTC	CASSTTGQGDPYEQYF
13	NA	TRBD2	TRBJ2-5	TRBV5-6	TGTGCCAGCAGCTTGTTGGGAGGGGAGACCCAGTACTTC	CASSLLGGETQYF
14	few	TRBD1	TRBJ1-2	TRBV30	TGTGCCTGGACCCGGGACAGCCTCCCGCGGGGCTACACCTTC	CAWTRDSLPRGYTF
14	few	TRBD1	TRBJ1-1	TRBV5-1	TGCGCCAGCAGCTTTCAGACAGGGCGCACTGAAGCTTTCTTT	CASSFQTGRTEAFF
18	few	NA	TRBJ2-6	TRBV25-1	TGTGCCAGCAGTTCAAGTTGGAGACTCGGAACCGGGGCCAACGTCCTGACTTTC	CASSSSWRLGTGANVLTF
15	NA	NA	TRBJ1-3	TRBV18	TGTGCCAGCTCACTGATGACGGGTACTGGAAACACCATATATTTT	CASSLMTGTGNTIYF
18	NA	TRBD2	TRBJ2-1	TRBV7-9	TGTGCCAGCAGCTTAGGGGCCCTCGCGGGAGTGGTGCCGGGTGAGCAGTTCTTC	CASSLGALAGVVPGEQFF
15	few	TRBD1	TRBJ2-7	TRBV27	TGTGCCAGCAGTTCATGGGACAGGGGGAGCAACGAGCAGTACTTC	CASSSWDRGSNEQYF
15	few	NA	TRBJ2-1	TRBV10-3	TGTGCCATCAGTGAGTGGCAGGGCAACTACAATGAGCAGTTCTTC	CAISEWQGNYNEQFF
19	few	NA	TRBJ2-1	TRBV21-1	TGTGCCAGCAGCAAATTAAGCCTAGCGGGAGGGAGGTCCTACAATGAGCAGTTCTTC	CASSKLSLAGGRSYNEQFF
13	NA	NA	TRBJ2-7	TRBV15	TGTGCCACCAGCAGGCAGGGTTCTTACGAGCAGTACTTC	CATSRQGSYEQYF
16	NA	TRBD1	TRBJ1-1	TRBV19	TGTGCCAGTAGTATTGTGACAGGGTCGATTGGGACTGAAGCTTTCTTT	CASSIVTGSIGTEAFF
15	NA	NA	TRBJ2-4	TRBV5-6	TGTGCCAGCAGCTTGGCCGGGGGAGCCAAAAACATTCAGTACTTC	CASSLAGGAKNIQYF
18	few	TRBD1	TRBJ2-7	TRBV9	TGTGCCAGCAGCGTAGGAATATCGGGACAGGGGTTCTCCTACGAGCAGTACTTC	CASSVGISGQGFSYEQYF
16	NA	TRBD1	TRBJ2-2	TRBV7-9	TGTGCCAGCAGCTTATACGCGGGGACAGGGTTCGGGGAGCTGTTTTTT	CASSLYAGTGFGELFF
12	few	NA	TRBJ2-5	TRBV5-1	TGCGCCAGCAGCTTGCGCCAAGAGACCCAGTACTTC	CASSLRQETQYF
14	once	NA	TRBJ2-6	TRBV6-1	TGTGCCATTCACAGGGACTCTGGGGCCAACGTCCTGACTTTC	CAIHRDSGANVLTF
13	NA	NA	TRBJ2-1	TRBV6-5	TGTGCCAGCAGCGCCCTGGGGGGAGGTGAGCAGTTCTTC	CASSALGGGEQFF
15	NA	TRBD1	TRBJ2-5	TRBV5-4	TGTGCCAGCAGGAGGGCTCCGGGACAGCAAGAGACCCAGTACTTC	CASRRAPGQQETQYF
17	NA	TRBD2	TRBJ2-1	TRBV11-2	TGTGCCAGCAGCTTGCTCTTAAGCGGGAGGGCCCGAAATGAGCAGTTCTTC	CASSLLLSGRARNEQFF
13	NA	NA	TRBJ1-1	TRBV7-6	TGTGCCAGCAGCTTGGAGGGAGGCACTGAAGCTTTCTTT	CASSLEGGTEAFF
12	few	NA	TRBJ1-2	TRBV10-3	TGTGCCATCAGTGAGACAGGGTTTGGCTACACCTTC	CAISETGFGYTF
14	few	NA	TRBJ1-5	TRBV9	TGTGCCAGCAGCCCCAGACAGAGCAATCAGCCCCAGCATTTT	CASSPRQSNQPQHF
16	NA	TRBD2	TRBJ2-1	TRBV2	TGTGCCAGCAGGGGACCTACGGGAGGGCCCCCCAATGAGCAGTTCTTC	CASRGPTGGPPNEQFF
17	NA	TRBD2	TRBJ2-2	TRBV4-1	TGCGCCAGCAGCCCCTCCGGACTAGCGGGACCCACCGGGGAGCTGTTTTTT	CASSPSGLAGPTGELFF
15	NA	NA	TRBJ1-5	TRBV7-6	TGTGCCAGCAGCTTAAGTGCGGGTAGCAATCAGCCCCAGCATTTT	CASSLSAGSNQPQHF
16	NA	TRBD1	TRBJ1-1	TRBV18	TGTGCCAGCTCAACGAAACCGGGACAGGGGGCCACTGAAGCTTTCTTT	CASSTKPGQGATEAFF
15	many	NA	TRBJ2-1	TRBV28	TGTGCCAGCAGTTTCCCCGCTAGCTCCTACAATGAGCAGTTCTTC	CASSFPASSYNEQFF
12	few	NA	TRBJ1-2	TRBV19	TGTGCCAGTAGTAGGACTGCGAGGGGCTACACCTTC	CASSRTARGYTF
13	NA	NA	TRBJ1-1	TRBV15	TGTGCCACCGTACGCCCCTGGACAGACGAAGCTTTCTTT	CATVRPWTDEAFF